The sequence of this TCR beta chain was determined in a study of blood T cells in healthy people across ages. Turning to the study itself: For every two T cells, template switching captured about one barcoded beta molecule.

On this clonotype itself: What it binds is not known.

Combining a sample-barcoded 5' primer with a J-beta primer mix, a second PCR ran for about 7 to 11 cycles. TCRdb independently ran MiXCR on the 5' RACE reads; one entry per CDR3 protein. The data show about 1.6 million distinct CDR3 sequences, roughly a third seen once. Looked up from germline, CDR1 is LGHDT and CDR2 is YNNKEL (reference sequence). There are 12 residues in the CDR3. The V end was cut by 8 bases, the J end by 5 bases, with 12 bases between. Whole-study results and caveats: Both naive CD4+ cell counts and diversity were greater in long-lived donors than in aged donors.

The rearrangement joins TRBV3-1 to TRBJ2-5, with D perhaps matching TRBD2 (5 bases). The sequencing input was blood. The TCR sequence derives from a woman younger than 45 in good health. The CDR3 DNA reads TGTGCCAGCCGGACTGATGCGGAGACCCAGTACTTC. Translating it yields CASRTDAETQYF.